This record covers a single T cell receptor beta chain. Its antigen remains unknown. This sample is drawn from a study of cytomegalovirus exposure and HLA in healthy donors. Trimming at V came to 2 bases and at J to 10 bases, leaving 3 bases not matched to a gene. This CDR3 has 12 amino acids. CDR1 is GTSNPN and CDR2 is SVGIG in the germline V gene (reference sequence). 60 Vbeta and 13 Jbeta primers were used in PCR. The repertoire was sequenced with immunoSEQ multiplex PCR; TCRdb's copy has only in-frame clones and lacks some. Among roughly 180,000 clones listed, about 80% were seen once. Study findings and constraints: Follow-up analysis later connected one missense variant in DCLRE1C with trimming of TCR beta V- and J-genes. At a 0.05 false discovery rate, a later analysis found roughly 17,000 TCR beta sequences to be associated with HLA alleles.

The rearrangement joins TRBV30 to TRBJ2-5, with TRBD1 matching over 11 bases. Input material: PBMCs. The receptor comes from a man younger than 30 in good health and CMV-seronegative. The CDR3 nucleotides read TGTGCCTGGAGTCCCGGGACAGGGGGCCAGTACTTC. Its translation: CAWSPGTGGQYF.